The 27 T cell receptor beta chains listed next were all sequenced from one sample in a study of blood T cell repertoires in COVID-19. The repertoire was sequenced with immunoSEQ multiplex PCR; TCRdb's copy has only in-frame clones and lacks some. In the table there are about 200,000 clones, 65% to 90% of which are singletons. The sequenced material came from PBMCs or T cells enriched from blood (not recorded which). The origin of the receptors is a woman in her thirties or forties with acute COVID-19.

The chain employs TRBV24-1 and TRBJ1-1, with 7 nucleotides matching TRBD1. The germline gives CDR1 KGHDR, CDR2 SFDVKD. The CDR3 is 15 residues long. J lost 6 bases, V lost 0 bases, and 6 bases had no gene match. Here the CDR3 DNA reads TGTGCCACCAGTGATTTGGAGGCCAGGGGGGCTGAAGCTTTCTTT. Encoded protein: CATSDLEARGAEAFF.

The J gene is TRBJ1-2, the V gene TRBV19, with D maybe TRBD1 (6 bases). The CDR3 runs 16 residues. Trimming cost V 5 bases and J 4 bases, with 20 bases left between them. Germline assignment: CDR1 LNHDA and CDR2 SQIVND (reference sequence). The CDR3 is CASSDLQGASGYGYTF. The CDR3 DNA reads as TGTGCCAGTAGTGATCTACAGGGTGCTTCAGGCTATGGCTACACCTTC.

The CDR3 protein is CASSLRTSGSPEATQYF. CDR3 in DNA: TGCGCCAGCAGCTTGAGGACTAGCGGGAGTCCAGAAGCTACGCAGTATTTT. The chain joins TRBV5-1 to TRBJ2-3; 13 bases map to TRBD2. CDR3 length: 17 residues. From germline, CDR1 is SGHRS and CDR2 YFSETQ. The trim removed 1 base at V and 8 bases at J, leaving 10 bases unmatched. Full variable domain (missing parts from reference TRBV5-1 and TRBJ2-3): KAGVTQTPRYLIKTRGQQVTLSCSPISGHRSVSWYQQTPGQGLQFLFEYFSETQRNKGNFPGRFSGRQFSNSRSEMNVSTLELGDSALYLCASSLRTSGSPEATQYFGPGTRLTVL.

The genes are TRBV28 and TRBJ2-2; TRBD2 is a possible D gene (6 bases). V lost 6 bases and J lost 3, with 11 bases in between. CDR3 length: 14 residues. Germline CDR1 is MDHEN and CDR2 is SYDVKM. Here the CDR3 DNA reads TGTGCCAGCAGAATGGCTAGCGACACCGGGGAGCTGTTTTTT. It codes for CASRMASDTGELFF.

The chain uses TRBV7-9 and TRBJ2-5, with a possible D match to TRBD2 (7 bases). Trimming pared 2 bases from V and 4 bases from J, leaving 11 bases between. This CDR3 contains 14 residues. Germline-derived CDR1 and CDR2 are SEHNR and FQNEAQ (reference sequence). CDR3 nucleotide sequence: TGTGCCAGCAGCTTAAGGGGGGGCGGAGAGACCCAGTACTTC. This gives the protein CASSLRGGGETQYF.

The gene calls are TRBV7-3 and TRBJ2-7, with 8 bases lining up with TRBD1. This CDR3 is built from 15 residues. The V gene end was trimmed by 6 bases and the J gene end by 0 bases; junction bases not matched to a gene: 7. Germline loops: CDR1 SGHTA, CDR2 FQGTGA. CDR3 in DNA: TGTGCCAGCAGTTTGGACAGGGCGGGCTCCTACGAGCAGTACTTC. Translation: CASSLDRAGSYEQYF. The full variable domain, with the rest looked up from reference TRBV7-3 and TRBJ2-7, is GAGVSQTPSNKVTEKGKYVELRCDPISGHTALYWYRQSLGQGPEFLIYFQGTGAADDSGLPNDRFFAVRPEGSVSTLKIQRTERGDSAVYLCASSLDRAGSYEQYFGPGTRLTVT.

V and J are TRBV6-1 and TRBJ1-2, with 9 positions matching TRBD1. V lost 3 bases to trimming and J lost 3 bases; unmatched junction nucleotides: 5. The CDR3 extends over 15 amino acids. Germline V gene data show CDR1 as MNHNS and CDR2 as SASEGT. The CDR3 region has the DNA TGTGCCAGCAGTGACGACAGGGGGTTGCACTATGGCTACACCTTC. It specifies CASSDDRGLHYGYTF.

The chain is built from TRBV9 and TRBJ2-1, with D tentatively TRBD2 (5 bases). Germline CDR1 and CDR2: SGDLS and YYNGEE. This CDR3 contains 14 residues. V was pared by 0 bases and J by 6 bases, with 10 bases between. As DNA, the CDR3 is TGTGCCAGCAGCGTAGGTGGCGAGGGCAATGAGCAGTTCTTC. It yields the protein CASSVGGEGNEQFF.

CDR3 region: CAIRRGLAGGSSYEQYF. CDR3 DNA: TGTGCCATCAGGAGGGGACTAGCGGGAGGGAGTTCCTACGAGCAGTACTTC. This chain connects TRBV10-3 to TRBJ2-7, with 16 bases lining up with TRBD2. The CDR3 has 17 amino acids. With 6 bases clipped from V and 1 base from J, the junction kept 6 bases outside the gene matches. The germline CDR1 and CDR2 sequences are ENHRY and SYGVKD.

The rearrangement joins TRBV4-2 to TRBJ2-3, with 11 nucleotides matching TRBD2. The ends lost 4 bases at V and 2 bases at J; junction bases unmatched: 5. The CDR3 spans 16 residues. Per the germline V gene, CDR1 is LGHNA and CDR2 is YNFKEQ. The CDR3 is CASSLGLAGLTDTQYF. CDR3 DNA sequence: TGTGCCAGCAGCCTAGGACTAGCGGGCCTCACAGATACGCAGTATTTT.

The V call is TRBV5-1, the J call TRBJ2-1; possible D gene TRBD2, 5 bases. V was clipped by 0 bases and J by 9 bases, with 22 bases between them. Germline values: CDR1 SGHRS, CDR2 YFSETQ. The CDR3 runs to 17 residues. The CDR3 here is CASSLEARTSVPAEQFF. CDR3 DNA sequence: TGCGCCAGCAGCTTGGAGGCCAGGACTTCTGTCCCGGCTGAGCAGTTCTTC. Filled out from reference TRBV5-1 and TRBJ2-1, the complete variable domain reads KAGVTQTPRYLIKTRGQQVTLSCSPISGHRSVSWYQQTPGQGLQFLFEYFSETQRNKGNFPGRFSGRQFSNSRSEMNVSTLELGDSALYLCASSLEARTSVPAEQFFGPGTRLTVL.

V gene TRBV18 combines with J gene TRBJ1-1; tentative D call: TRBD1 (5 bases). From germline, CDR1 is KGHSH and CDR2 LQKENI. The CDR3 contains 13 residues. Trimming removed 3 bases from V and 7 bases from J, with 12 bases in between. The CDR3, as DNA: TGTGCCAGCTCACCTGCTCAGACAGATGAAGCTTTCTTT. Translating it yields CASSPAQTDEAFF.

This clone was recorded once. The chain employs TRBV11-2 and TRBJ2-1; 10 bases map to TRBD2. V was pared by 1 base and J by 4 bases, with 7 bases of the junction left unmatched. Germline V gene sequence: CDR1 SGHAT, CDR2 FQNNGV. This CDR3 has 17 residues. DNA of the CDR3: TGTGCCAGCAGCTTAGGATTAGCGGGAGGCGGGTACAATGAGCAGTTCTTC. This sequence encodes CASSLGLAGGGYNEQFF.

The gene calls are TRBV6-1 and TRBJ1-5; 7 nucleotides agree with TRBD1. Germline assignment: CDR1 MNHNS and CDR2 SASEGT. The CDR3 is made up of 14 amino acids. Trimming cost V 3 bases and J 6 bases; bases outside gene matches: 5. This chain's CDR3 is CASSEVAGGQPQHF. CDR3 sequence (DNA): TGTGCCAGCAGTGAGGTGGCAGGGGGTCAGCCCCAGCATTTT.

This chain connects TRBV12-5 to TRBJ2-3; unclear D gene. This CDR3 comprises 14 residues. V dropped 1 base and J dropped 0 bases, with 5 bases sitting between them. Looked up from germline, CDR1 is LGHNT and CDR2 is FRNRAP. The CDR3, as DNA: TGTGCTAGTGGTTTGGACGGGAGCACAGATACGCAGTATTTT. This encodes CASGLDGSTDTQYF.

Written as DNA, the CDR3 is TGTGCCAGCAGTGCCCGGACTAGCTCCTACGAGCAGTACTTC. This codes for CASSARTSSYEQYF. V and J are TRBV28 and TRBJ2-7; 7 nucleotides align to TRBD2. The V gene's germline CDR1 is MDHEN and CDR2 SYDVKM. CDR3 size: 14 residues. The junction had 4 bases not matched to a gene; V was cut back by 5 bases and J by 0 bases.

The V call is TRBV27, the J call TRBJ2-1; 9 bases fit TRBD2. This CDR3 is 15 amino acids long. With 7 bases clipped from V and 0 bases from J, the junction kept 4 bases outside the gene matches. CDR1 MNHEY and CDR2 SMNVEV come from the germline V gene (reference sequence). The CDR3 region is CASKSGRNSYNEQFF. The CDR3 DNA reads TGTGCCAGCAAAAGCGGGAGGAACTCCTACAATGAGCAGTTCTTC.

This clone has just a few counts. This chain joins TRBV19 and TRBJ2-7; TRBD2 might be the D (5 bases). This CDR3 is built from 14 residues. From germline, CDR1 is LNHDA and CDR2 SQIVND (reference sequence). Trimming took 9 bases from V and 6 from J, leaving 21 bases between them. In nucleotides, the CDR3 is TGTGCCAGCAAGGCTGGTATGGGAGCAAGCGAGCAGTACTTC. Its translation: CASKAGMGASEQYF.

The chain links TRBV25-1 to TRBJ2-5, with 7 bases that match TRBD2. The CDR3 length is 16 residues. Germline V gene data show CDR1 as MGHDK and CDR2 as SYGVNS. V dropped 5 bases and J dropped 4; count of bases not matched to a gene: 13. This CDR3 reads CASSPGGGTNAETQYF. In DNA form, the CDR3 reads TGTGCCAGCAGTCCTGGGGGAGGGACGAATGCAGAGACCCAGTACTTC.

The J gene is TRBJ2-3, the V gene TRBV9, with TRBD1 as a possible D gene (5 bases). The CDR3 length is 15 residues. The V gene's germline CDR1 is SGDLS and CDR2 YYNGEE. V was shortened by 4 bases and J by 2 bases, with 14 bases between the two germline ends. The CDR3 reads CASSLLDSFTDTQYF. DNA for the CDR3: TGTGCCAGCAGCCTATTAGACAGTTTCACAGATACGCAGTATTTT.

This clone was picked up a small number of times. V usage is TRBV6-2 or TRBV6-3 and J usage is TRBJ1-1; D ambiguous. The CDR3 contains 13 residues. Deletions cut 2 bases from V and 6 bases from J, with 10 bases between. Germline loops: CDR1 MNHEY, CDR2 SVGEGT. The CDR3 loop is CASSYREVAEAFF. The CDR3 nucleotides read TGTGCCAGCAGTTACAGGGAGGTGGCTGAAGCTTTCTTT.

V is TRBV19 and J is TRBJ1-5, with D tentatively TRBD1 (6 bases). The V end lost 8 bases, the J end lost 5 bases, and 16 bases lay between the germline ends. CDR3 length equals 14 residues. CDR1 is LNHDA, CDR2 SQIVND, per germline (reference sequence). The CDR3 protein is CASLGRGIHQPQHF. Written as DNA, the CDR3 is TGTGCCAGTTTGGGCAGGGGAATTCATCAGCCCCAGCATTTT.

The chain is built from TRBV3-1 (or the pseudogene TRBV3-2) and TRBJ2-1; 8 bases are a match to TRBD1. The length of the CDR3 is 15 residues. Trimming at V came to 2 bases and at J to 5 bases, leaving 5 bases not matched to a gene. CDR1 and CDR2 (germline): LGHDT, YNNKEL (reference sequence). The CDR3: CASSQQGAGNNEQFF. CDR3 nucleotide sequence: TGTGCCAGCAGCCAACAGGGGGCAGGTAACAATGAGCAGTTCTTC.

This chain links TRBV6-1 with TRBJ2-7, with 14 bases that match TRBD2. Germline CDR1 reads MNHNS; CDR2 reads SASEGT. CDR3 length equals 16 residues. V shed 3 bases and J 9 bases; nucleotides not matched to a gene: 10. DNA for the CDR3: TGTGCCAGCAGTGACCCCTCGGGACTAGCGGGAGTTGTGCAGTACTTC. It encodes CASSDPSGLAGVVQYF.

The chain couples TRBV10-2 to TRBJ1-1; D possibly corresponds to TRBD1 (5 bases). The CDR3 loop spans 12 amino acids. Between the trimmed V and J ends, which lost 6 bases and 5 bases, there was a span of 10 bases. Per germline, CDR1 WSHSY and CDR2 SAAADI. The CDR3 spells CASRPQGTEAFF. The CDR3 nucleotides read TGCGCCAGCAGACCGCAGGGAACTGAAGCTTTCTTT.

The V and J genes are TRBV25-1 and TRBJ2-1, with a possible D match to TRBD2 (5 bases). V lost 3 bases and J lost 13, with 13 bases in between. Germline loops: CDR1 MGHDK, CDR2 SYGVNS. The CDR3 has 12 amino acids. The DNA for the CDR3 is TGTGCCAGCAGTGAGACTACTCCCGCCCAGTTCTTC. Its protein is CASSETTPAQFF.

The genes are TRBV28 and TRBJ1-5, with D tentatively TRBD1 (5 bases). Trimming shortened V by 6 bases and J by 1 base, and 19 bases separated the two germline ends. Germline loops: CDR1 MDHEN, CDR2 SYDVKM. The CDR3 contains 17 residues. The CDR3 is CASSLLQGPRSNQPQHF. CDR3 DNA: TGTGCCAGCAGCCTGCTTCAGGGCCCAAGAAGCAATCAGCCCCAGCATTTT.